This T cell receptor (beta chain) was sequenced during a study of blood T cell repertoires in COVID-19. Overall study context: PBMCs, B-cell-depleted T cells, or T cells provided the cDNA or gDNA that made up the material.

The study drew participants aged roughly 18 to 89 years from 24 US areas. As processed by the authors: Cell counts per sample came from amplifying reference gene primers. The table came from immunoSEQ multiplex PCR; TCRdb's copy has only in-frame clones and leaves some out. That table is the source of V, J and clone size, and D and trimming were worked out from the DNA. The sample gives 160,000 or so clones, 81% of which show up once; 5.6% is in the top ten. Trimming pared 0 bases from V and 10 bases from J, leaving 15 bases between. The CDR3 runs 14 residues. Germline CDR1 reads ENHRY; CDR2 reads SYGVKD.

The chain employs TRBV10-3 and TRBJ1-1; no clear D gene. The sample taken for sequencing was PBMCs or T cells enriched from blood (not recorded which). The TCR sequence derives from a woman in her thirties or forties with acute COVID-19. Here the CDR3 DNA reads TGTGCCATCAGTGAGTCGACGGGGTATCCGATAGCTTTCTTT. Residues: CAISESTGYPIAFF.